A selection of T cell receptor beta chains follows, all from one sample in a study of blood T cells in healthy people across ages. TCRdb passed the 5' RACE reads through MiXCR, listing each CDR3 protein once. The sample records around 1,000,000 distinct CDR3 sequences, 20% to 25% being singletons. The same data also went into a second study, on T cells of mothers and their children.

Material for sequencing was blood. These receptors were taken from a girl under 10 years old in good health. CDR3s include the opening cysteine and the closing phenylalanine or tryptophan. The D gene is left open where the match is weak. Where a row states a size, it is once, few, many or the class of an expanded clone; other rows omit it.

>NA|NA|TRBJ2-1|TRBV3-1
CASSHQATLYNEQFF
TGTGCCAGCAGCCACCAGGCTACGCTTTACAATGAGCAGTTCTTC
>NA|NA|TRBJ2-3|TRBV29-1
CSVPSGFLTTDTQYF
TGCAGCGTCCCCTCCGGTTTTCTGACCACAGATACGCAGTATTTT
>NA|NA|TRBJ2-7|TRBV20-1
CSATGVSYEQYF
TGCAGTGCTACAGGGGTCTCCTACGAGCAGTACTTC
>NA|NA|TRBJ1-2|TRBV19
CASSRGPQDDYTF
TGTGCCAGTAGTAGGGGACCTCAGGATGACTACACCTTC
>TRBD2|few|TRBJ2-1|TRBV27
CASSHPLLAGPYNEQFF
TGTGCCAGCAGTCATCCCTTACTAGCGGGACCATACAATGAGCAGTTCTTC
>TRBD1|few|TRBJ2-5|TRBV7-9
CASSPRPRGHGEETQYF
TGTGCCAGCAGCCCCCGCCCGAGGGGGCATGGGGAAGAGACCCAGTACTTC
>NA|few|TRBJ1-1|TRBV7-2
CASSLRMGGVTEAFF
TGTGCCAGCAGCTTAAGAATGGGGGGAGTCACTGAAGCTTTCTTT
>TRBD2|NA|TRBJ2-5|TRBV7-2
CASSLISGGFGETQYF
TGTGCCAGTAGCTTAATCAGCGGGGGGTTCGGAGAGACCCAGTACTTC
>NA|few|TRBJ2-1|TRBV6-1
CASSEARGVGQFF
TGTGCCAGCAGTGAAGCTCGAGGGGTAGGTCAGTTCTTC
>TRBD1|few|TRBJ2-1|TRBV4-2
CASSQDKAGQGLGNEQFF
TGTGCCAGCAGCCAAGATAAAGCTGGACAGGGTTTAGGAAATGAGCAGTTCTTC
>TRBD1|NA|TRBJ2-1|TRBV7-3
CASSVPGQNNEQFF
TGTGCCAGCAGCGTGCCGGGACAGAACAATGAGCAGTTCTTC
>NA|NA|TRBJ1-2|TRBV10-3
CAISAQSKAGAGYGYTF
TGTGCCATCTCGGCGCAGTCGAAAGCAGGGGCCGGCTATGGCTACACCTTC
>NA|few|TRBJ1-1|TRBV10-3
CAITEYEAFF
TGTGCCATCACTGAATATGAAGCTTTCTTT
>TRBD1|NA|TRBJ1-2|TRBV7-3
CASSLLDRDYGYTF
TGTGCCAGCAGCCTCCTCGACAGGGACTATGGCTACACCTTC
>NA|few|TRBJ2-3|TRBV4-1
CASSQELRSTDTQYF
TGCGCCAGCAGCCAAGAGTTGAGAAGCACAGATACGCAGTATTTT
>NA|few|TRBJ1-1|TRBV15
CATSRDPDSTEAFF
TGTGCCACCAGCAGAGATCCGGACAGCACTGAAGCTTTCTTT
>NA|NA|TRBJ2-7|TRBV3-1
CASSPRVKYEQYF
TGTGCCAGCAGCCCGAGGGTTAAGTACGAGCAGTACTTC
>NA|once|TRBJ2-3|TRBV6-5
CASSDRWTADTQYF
TGTGCCAGTAGTGACCGATGGACAGCAGATACGCAGTATTTT
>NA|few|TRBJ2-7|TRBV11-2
CASSFFGSTHEQYF
TGTGCCAGCAGCTTCTTTGGCAGTACCCACGAGCAGTACTTC
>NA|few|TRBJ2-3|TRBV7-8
CASSLESVDTQYF
TGTGCCAGCAGCTTAGAATCGGTAGATACGCAGTATTTT
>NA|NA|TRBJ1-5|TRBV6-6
CAIGMGQPQHF
TGTGCCATAGGTATGGGACAGCCCCAGCATTTT
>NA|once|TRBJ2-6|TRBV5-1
CASRAALSGANVLTF
TGCGCCAGCAGGGCAGCGCTATCTGGGGCCAACGTCCTGACTTTC
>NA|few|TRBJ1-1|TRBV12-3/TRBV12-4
CASSFERGMEAFF
TGTGCCAGCAGTTTTGAAAGGGGGATGGAAGCTTTCTTT
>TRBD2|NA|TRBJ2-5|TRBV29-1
CSVVLAGVLETQYF
TGCAGCGTTGTACTAGCGGGAGTATTAGAGACCCAGTACTTC
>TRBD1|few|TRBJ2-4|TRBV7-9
CASSGTGGAIQYF
TGTGCCAGCAGTGGGACAGGGGGGGCCATTCAGTACTTC
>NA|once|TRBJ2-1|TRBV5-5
CASSSGDSTYNEQFF
TGTGCCAGCAGCTCGGGTGACAGCACCTACAATGAGCAGTTCTTC
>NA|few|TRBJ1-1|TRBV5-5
CASSLLLGQNTEAFF
TGTGCCAGCAGCTTGCTCCTTGGTCAGAACACTGAAGCTTTCTTT
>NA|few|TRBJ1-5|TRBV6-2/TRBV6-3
CASSYETDNQPQHF
TGTGCCAGCAGTTACGAGACGGACAATCAGCCCCAGCATTTT
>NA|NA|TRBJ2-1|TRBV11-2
CASRSGGNTYNEQFF
TGTGCCAGCAGGAGTGGCGGGAATACTTACAATGAGCAGTTCTTC
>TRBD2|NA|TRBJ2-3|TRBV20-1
CSARERGRTDTQYF
TGCAGTGCTAGAGAGCGGGGGAGAACAGATACGCAGTATTTT
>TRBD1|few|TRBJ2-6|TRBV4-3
CASSQDRQGIGSGANVLTF
TGCGCCAGCAGCCAAGATCGACAGGGGATAGGGTCTGGGGCCAACGTCCTGACTTTC
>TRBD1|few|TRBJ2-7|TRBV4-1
CASSQNPGQGYEQYF
TGCGCCAGCAGCCAAAATCCGGGACAGGGTTACGAGCAGTACTTC
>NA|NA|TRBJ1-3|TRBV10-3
CAISDRLNSGNTIYF
TGTGCCATCAGTGATAGGTTGAACTCTGGAAACACCATATATTTT
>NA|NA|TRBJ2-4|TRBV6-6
CASSYPGRVKNIQYF
TGTGCCAGCAGTTACCCGGGAAGGGTCAAAAACATTCAGTACTTC
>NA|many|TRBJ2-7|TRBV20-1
CSASGSSYEQYF
TGCAGTGCTAGTGGATCCTCCTACGAGCAGTACTTC
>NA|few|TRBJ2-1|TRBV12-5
CASASHNEQFF
TGTGCTAGTGCCTCCCACAATGAGCAGTTCTTC
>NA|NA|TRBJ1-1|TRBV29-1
CSVQGFNTEAFF
TGCAGCGTTCAAGGATTTAACACTGAAGCTTTCTTT
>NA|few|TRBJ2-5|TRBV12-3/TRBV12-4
CASSLRTRETQYF
TGTGCCAGCAGTTTAAGGACCCGGGAGACCCAGTACTTC
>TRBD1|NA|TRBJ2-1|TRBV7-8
CASSLGQLYNEQFF
TGTGCCAGCAGCTTGGGACAGCTCTACAATGAGCAGTTCTTC
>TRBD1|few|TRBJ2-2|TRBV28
CASSPQRGTALNTGELFF
TGTGCCAGCAGTCCTCAGAGGGGGACAGCCTTAAACACCGGGGAGCTGTTTTTT
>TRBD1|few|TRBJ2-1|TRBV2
CASRADRGGYNEQFF
TGTGCCAGCAGGGCCGACAGGGGAGGCTACAATGAGCAGTTCTTC
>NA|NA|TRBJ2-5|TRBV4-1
CASSQVRGFQETQYF
TGCGCCAGCAGCCAAGTACGGGGATTCCAAGAGACCCAGTACTTC
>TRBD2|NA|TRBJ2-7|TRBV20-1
CSAPGLAGAEYF
TGCAGTGCCCCGGGACTAGCGGGGGCGGAGTACTTC
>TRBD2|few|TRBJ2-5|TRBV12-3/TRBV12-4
CASSLGTSIETQYF
TGTGCCAGCAGTTTAGGGACTAGTATAGAGACCCAGTACTTC
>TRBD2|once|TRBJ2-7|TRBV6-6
CASSFEAGRPYEQYF
TGTGCCAGCAGTTTCGAAGCGGGACGTCCCTACGAGCAGTACTTC
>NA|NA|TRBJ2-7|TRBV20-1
CSASDRFEQYF
TGCAGTGCTTCAGACCGGTTCGAGCAGTACTTC
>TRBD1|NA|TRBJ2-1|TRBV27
CASSMDRGARNEQFF
TGTGCCAGCAGCATGGACAGGGGGGCACGTAATGAGCAGTTCTTC
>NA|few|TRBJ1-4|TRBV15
CATSRGRRATNEKLFF
TGTGCCACCAGCAGAGGAAGGCGTGCAACTAATGAAAAACTGTTTTTT
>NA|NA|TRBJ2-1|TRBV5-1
CASSLFPGVRGRHNEQFF
TGCGCCAGCAGCCTATTTCCGGGAGTTCGAGGGCGGCACAATGAGCAGTTCTTC
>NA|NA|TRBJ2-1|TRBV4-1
CASSQESESYGEQFF
TGCGCCAGCAGCCAAGAGTCCGAAAGCTATGGTGAGCAGTTCTTC
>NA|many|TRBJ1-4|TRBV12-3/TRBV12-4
CASSFGPGEEKLFF
TGTGCCAGCAGTTTCGGGCCTGGTGAGGAAAAACTGTTTTTT
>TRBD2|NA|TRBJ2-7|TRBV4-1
CASRKLAGEYEQYF
TGCGCCAGCAGGAAACTAGCGGGAGAATACGAGCAGTACTTC
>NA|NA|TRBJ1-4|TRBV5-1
CASSLSGASLNEKLFF
TGCGCCAGCAGCTTATCCGGGGCGAGCTTAAATGAAAAACTGTTTTTT
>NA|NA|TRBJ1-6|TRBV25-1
CASRLQDQVSPLHF
TGTGCCAGCAGGCTCCAGGATCAAGTGTCACCCCTCCACTTT
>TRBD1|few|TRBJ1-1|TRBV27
CASSRTGAPYTEAFF
TGTGCCAGCAGTAGGACAGGGGCGCCTTACACTGAAGCTTTCTTT
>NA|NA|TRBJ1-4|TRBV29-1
CSIQWGEKLFF
TGCAGCATACAGTGGGGTGAAAAACTGTTTTTT
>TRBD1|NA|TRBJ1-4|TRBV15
CATERGTGGANEKLFF
TGTGCCACCGAACGGGGGACAGGGGGGGCTAATGAAAAACTGTTTTTT
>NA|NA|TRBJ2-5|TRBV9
CASSVTGTQETQYF
TGTGCCAGCAGCGTAACCGGGACTCAAGAGACCCAGTACTTC
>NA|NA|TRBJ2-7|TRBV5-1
CASNLEGPIYEQYF
TGCGCCAGCAACTTGGAGGGACCTATCTACGAGCAGTACTTC